This TCR beta chain was recorded in a study of T cells after yellow fever vaccination. The wider study: In the case of low-cell-number fractions, SMART-Seq v4 Ultra Low Input was used for preparation. Study-wide results and limits: When the response was secondary, it was weaker but reached its peak faster, day 5 versus 15. Reappearance after the booster was seen for most primary-vaccination clones, at 95% to 97% CD4 and less than 90% CD8.

The CDR3 runs to 12 residues. Trimming took 2 bases from V and 7 from J, leaving 6 bases between them. The germline V gene has CDR1 SGDLS and CDR2 YYNGEE. Template-switching 5'RACE yielded the TCR cDNA; a universal primer site and UMIs were added in the process. A single record per CDR3 protein comes from TCRdb applying MiXCR to the 5' RACE reads. This sample has roughly 170,000 distinct CDR3 sequences; approximately 9.9% occur once, and the top ten carry approximately 35%. In regard to this clonotype: Antigen specificity is unknown.

Sequences were derived from CD8+ T cells sorted from PBMCs, sampled 45 days after the yellow fever booster vaccination. The origin of this receptor is a man between 18 and 29 years old who received the YFV17D yellow fever vaccine. The V gene is TRBV9, the J gene TRBJ2-2; D remains ambiguous. DNA for the CDR3: TGTGCCAGCAGCGTTCCATACGGGGAGCTGTTTTTT. Translated: CASSVPYGELFF.